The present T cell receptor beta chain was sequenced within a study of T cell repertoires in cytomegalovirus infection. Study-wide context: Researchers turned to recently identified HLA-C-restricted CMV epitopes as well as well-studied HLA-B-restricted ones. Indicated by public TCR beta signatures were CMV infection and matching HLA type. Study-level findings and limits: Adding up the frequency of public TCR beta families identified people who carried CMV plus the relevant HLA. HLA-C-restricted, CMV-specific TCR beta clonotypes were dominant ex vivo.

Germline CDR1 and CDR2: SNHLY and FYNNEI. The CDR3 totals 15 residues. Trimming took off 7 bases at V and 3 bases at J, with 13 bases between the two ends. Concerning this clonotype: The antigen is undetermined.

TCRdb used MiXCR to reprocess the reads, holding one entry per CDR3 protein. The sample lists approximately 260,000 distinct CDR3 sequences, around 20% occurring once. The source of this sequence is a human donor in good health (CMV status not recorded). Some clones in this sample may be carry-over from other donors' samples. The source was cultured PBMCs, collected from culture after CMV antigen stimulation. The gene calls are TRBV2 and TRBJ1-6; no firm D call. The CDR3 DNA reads TGTGCCAGCAAAACCGAGACCGACTATAATTCACCCCTCCACTTT. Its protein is CASKTETDYNSPLHF.